This entry lists 8 T cell receptor beta chains sequenced from one sample in a study of blood T cells in healthy people across ages. Using a J-beta primer mix together with a sample-barcoded 5' primer, a second PCR was run for roughly 7 to 12 cycles. TCRdb analysed the 5' RACE reads with MiXCR anew, one entry per CDR3 protein. The sample consists of about 1.8 million distinct CDR3 sequences, roughly 52% of them appearing once. Sequenced: blood. The receptors come from a woman in her forties in good health.

This clonotype was seen only a few times. V and J are TRBV28 and TRBJ1-5, with 12 nucleotides matching TRBD1. This CDR3 is built from 16 residues. CDR1 is MDHEN and CDR2 is SYDVKM in the germline V gene. The V segment lost 10 bases and the J segment 6 bases; nucleotides outside the gene matches: 13. CDR3 sequence: CATTQGTGGAGQPQHF. In DNA, the CDR3 is TGTGCCACCACACAGGGGACAGGGGGCGCGGGTCAGCCCCAGCATTTT.

Comment on this clonotype: One junction end disagrees with the germline gene, perhaps due to a read error. The genes are TRBV7-2 and TRBJ2-1, with TRBD1 as a possible D gene (5 bases). The length of the CDR3 is 15 residues. The germline gives CDR1 SGHTA, CDR2 FQGNSA. The CDR3 sequence: CASSLMTQGLGRQFF. CDR3 DNA: TGTGCTAGCAGCTTAATGACCCAGGGTCTCGGAAGGCAGTTCTTC.

The chain carries TRBV18 and TRBJ1-1; D possibly corresponds to TRBD1 (6 bases). There are 15 residues in the CDR3. Germline CDR1 is KGHSH and CDR2 is LQKENI. With 2 bases removed from V and 3 bases from J, the gap between germline ends came to 13 bases. DNA of the CDR3: TGTGCCAGCTCACCAAGCAGGGGAGGGGACACTGAAGCTTTCTTT. Residues: CASSPSRGGDTEAFF.

This clonotype was found once. The V gene is TRBV5-6, the J gene TRBJ1-1; maybe TRBD1 (6 bases). The CDR3 has 15 amino acids. Trimming took 4 bases from V and 0 from J, leaving 13 bases between them. Per the germline V gene, CDR1 is SGHDT and CDR2 is YYEEEE. Here the CDR3 reads CASSTRQDMNTEAFF. Here the CDR3 DNA reads TGTGCCAGCAGCACCCGACAGGATATGAACACTGAAGCTTTCTTT.

The V call is TRBV12-3 or TRBV12-4, the J call TRBJ1-2, with D unclear. Trimming pared 5 bases from V and 5 bases from J, leaving 9 bases between. This CDR3 spans 12 amino acids. CDR3 sequence reads: CASSTREYGYTF. In DNA, the CDR3 is TGTGCCAGCAGTACTCGGGAGTATGGCTACACCTTC.

This clonotype occurred a few times. V gene TRBV11-2 combines with J gene TRBJ2-3, with 8 bases fitting TRBD1. The CDR3 sequence is 19 residues long. V lost 2 bases, J lost 3 bases, and 16 bases stayed unmatched. Germline loops: CDR1 SGHAT, CDR2 FQNNGV. The CDR3 sequence is CASSLRTLLQGAGTDTQYF. CDR3 nucleotides: TGTGCCAGCAGCTTACGGACCCTCCTCCAGGGGGCCGGGACAGATACGCAGTATTTT.

V usage is TRBV5-5 and J usage is TRBJ2-5, with TRBD1 as a possible D gene (6 bases). The germline gives CDR1 SGHKS, CDR2 YYEKEE (reference sequence). The CDR3 runs 11 residues. Between the trimmed V and J ends, which lost 0 bases and 13 bases, there was a span of 10 bases. The CDR3 sequence is CASSLGTEPYF. CDR3 nucleotides: TGTGCCAGCAGCTTGGGGACAGAGCCGTACTTC.

The V call is TRBV19, the J call TRBJ1-6; perhaps TRBD1 as D (6 bases). Germline V CDR1 and CDR2: LNHDA, SQIVND (reference sequence). CDR3 size: 14 residues. The V and J ends lost 6 bases and 6 bases respectively, with 12 bases between them. CDR3 coding DNA: TGTGCCAGTAGCCGGGACACTTTTAATTCACCCCTCCACTTT. Its protein product is CASSRDTFNSPLHF.